The 26 T cell receptor beta chains reported below all come from one sample, sequenced in a study of blood T cell repertoires in COVID-19. The repertoire was sequenced with immunoSEQ multiplex PCR; TCRdb's copy has only in-frame clones and lacks some. Seen here are over 130,000 clones, more than 70% observed once, and the top ten hold around 26%. Sequenced input: peripheral blood. The source of these receptors is a human donor in a cohort sampled during active COVID-19.

To note about this clone: Other DNA sequences in the same sample also yield this CDR3. This chain links TRBV19 with TRBJ1-3, with TRBD1 as a possible D gene (5 bases). This CDR3 is built from 13 residues. CDR1 is LNHDA and CDR2 is SQIVND in the germline V gene (reference sequence). V lost 6 bases and J 1 base, leaving 7 bases between the germline ends. CDR3 coding DNA: TGTGCCAGTAGAAGGGGATCTGGAAACACCATATATTTT. It encodes CASRRGSGNTIYF. Full variable domain (rest looked up from reference TRBV19 and TRBJ1-3): DGGITQSPKYLFRKEGQNVTLSCEQNLNHDAMYWYRQDPGQGLRLIYYSQIVNDFQKGDIAEGYSVSREKKESFPLTVTSAQKNPTAFYLCASRRGSGNTIYFGEGSWLTVV.

This chain connects TRBV19 to TRBJ2-3; 9 bases line up with TRBD1. Germline CDR1 is LNHDA and CDR2 is SQIVND (reference sequence). The CDR3 runs to 15 residues. J lost 2 bases, V lost 5 bases, and 5 bases had no gene match. Here the CDR3 DNA reads TGTGCCAGTAGTTGGGGGACAGGGTCCACAGATACGCAGTATTTT. Translating it yields CASSWGTGSTDTQYF.

The chain carries TRBV19 and TRBJ1-5; D unclear. The better agreement between TRBJ1-3 and the DNA end casts doubt on the J call. Germline lookup yields CDR1 LNHDA and CDR2 SQIVND (reference sequence). This CDR3 has 12 amino acids. The CDR3 DNA is TGTGCCAGTAGTATAGCCGGAGGGAACATATATTTT. The encoded protein is CASSIAGGNIYF.

The chain carries TRBV9 and TRBJ2-7; TRBD1 aligns across 7 bases. Germline V lookup: CDR1 SGDLS, CDR2 YYNGEE. The CDR3 totals 15 residues. V gave up 2 bases and J gave up 3 bases; unmatched junction bases: 8. The CDR3 DNA follows: TGTGCCAGCAGCGTCCGGGACAGCAGAAACTACGAGCAGTACTTC. Translation: CASSVRDSRNYEQYF.

The genes are TRBV9 and TRBJ2-1, with 12 bases that match TRBD2. Germline V gene sequence: CDR1 SGDLS, CDR2 YYNGEE. This CDR3 is built from 20 residues. The V gene end was trimmed by 1 base and the J gene end by 3 bases; junction bases not matched to a gene: 14. The CDR3 spells CASSVSSDGLAGTIYNEQFF. The CDR3 DNA follows: TGTGCCAGCAGCGTATCATCGGACGGACTAGCGGGGACGATCTACAATGAGCAGTTCTTC.

The CDR3 DNA follows: TGCAGCGTTGATTTCGGCGGGGAAGAGACCCAGTACTTC. Translation gives CSVDFGGEETQYF. This chain connects TRBV29-1 to TRBJ2-5; possible D gene TRBD2, 6 bases. There are 13 residues in the CDR3. Germline assignment: CDR1 SQVTM and CDR2 ANQGSEA. The V end was cut by 3 bases, the J end by 3 bases, with 11 bases between.

The rearrangement uses TRBV25-1 and TRBJ1-6; no clear D. Deletions cut 3 bases from V and 6 bases from J, with 9 bases between. Germline CDR1 is MGHDK and CDR2 is SYGVNS. This CDR3 has 14 residues. The CDR3 loop reads CASSEGLSNSPLHF. The CDR3 DNA is TGTGCCAGCAGTGAGGGCCTTAGTAATTCACCCCTCCACTTT. Combining the CDR3 with reference TRBV25-1 and TRBJ1-6 gives the whole variable domain EADIYQTPRYLVIGTGKKITLECSQTMGHDKMYWYQQDPGMELHLIHYSYGVNSTEKGDLSSESTVSRIRTEHFPLTLESARPSHTSQYLCASSEGLSNSPLHFGNGTRLTVT.

This clone was counted between two and nine times. The CDR3 coding sequence is TGTGCCATCAGTCCACAGGGCAATCAGCCCCAGCATTTT. Translated: CAISPQGNQPQHF. This chain connects TRBV10-3 to TRBJ1-5, with D possibly being TRBD1 (5 bases). Between the trimmed V and J ends, which lost 5 bases and 2 bases, there was a span of 7 bases. Germline CDR1 is ENHRY and CDR2 is SYGVKD. There are 13 residues in the CDR3.

The V and J genes are TRBV5-1 and TRBJ2-2; the D is unclear. The CDR3 length is 12 residues. Germline-derived CDR1 and CDR2 are SGHRS and YFSETQ. Trimming took 7 bases from V and 3 from J, leaving 7 bases between them. In DNA form, the CDR3 reads TGCGCCAGCGAACGGGACACCGGGGAGCTGTTTTTT. It translates to CASERDTGELFF.

This chain joins TRBV6-5 and TRBJ2-5; 7 bases match TRBD2. CDR1 and CDR2 from the germline V gene are MNHEY and SVGAGI. The CDR3 length is 14 residues. J was trimmed by 1 base and V by 5 bases; bases with no gene match: 4. In DNA, the CDR3 is TGTGCCAGCAGTACAGCGGGGAGCCAAGAGACCCAGTACTTC. Its translation is CASSTAGSQETQYF.

This clone has just one count. The rearrangement links TRBV5-4 to TRBJ2-4, with TRBD1 as a possible D gene (7 bases). Trimming took 5 bases from V and 9 from J, leaving 21 bases between them. CDR1 and CDR2 from the germline V gene are SGHNT and YYREEE (reference sequence). The CDR3 contains 15 residues. For the CDR3, the DNA is TGTGCCAGCAGTTCCAGGGGGGTAGGGCACGTCATTCAGTACTTC. Its translation is CASSSRGVGHVIQYF.

The chain employs TRBV10-3 and TRBJ2-2, with 10 nucleotides matching TRBD2. The CDR3 has 14 residues. Germline lookup yields CDR1 ENHRY and CDR2 SYGVKD. The trim removed 5 bases at V and 7 bases at J, leaving 4 bases unmatched. Here the CDR3 DNA reads TGTGCCATCAGTCCAGCGGGGGGGGGCGGGGAGCTGTTTTTT. Translated, it gives CAISPAGGGGELFF.

The V and J genes are TRBV2 and TRBJ1-6, with 7 nucleotides matching TRBD1. The CDR3 contains 13 residues. Germline loops: CDR1 SNHLY, CDR2 FYNNEI. With V trimmed by 5 bases and J by 7 bases, 2 bases remained unmatched. The CDR3, as DNA: TGTGCCAGCAGTCGGGACAGAAATTCACCCCTCCACTTT. Amino acids: CASSRDRNSPLHF. The entire variable domain, with the rest obtained from reference TRBV2 and TRBJ1-6, is as follows: EPEVTQTPSHQVTQMGQEVILRCVPISNHLYFYWYRQILGQKVEFLVSFYNNEISEKSEIFDDQFSVERPDGSNFTLKIRSTKLEDSAMYFCASSRDRNSPLHFGNGTRLTVT.

This chain uses TRBV6-4 with TRBJ1-1, with D unclear. This CDR3 has 13 residues. Trimming pared 6 bases from V and 0 bases from J, leaving 8 bases between. The germline V gene encodes CDR1 MRHNA and CDR2 SNTAGT. DNA for the CDR3: TGTGCCAGCAGGGCGGGCCTGAACACTGAAGCTTTCTTT. This codes for CASRAGLNTEAFF.

The V call is TRBV5-6, the J call TRBJ2-2; weak D call: TRBD1 (6 bases). V was shortened by 4 bases and J by 4 bases, with 14 bases between the two germline ends. This CDR3 is built from 15 residues. Germline V gives CDR1 SGHDT, CDR2 YYEEEE. This CDR3 is CASSRTVLSTGELFF. CDR3 DNA sequence: TGTGCCAGCAGCAGGACAGTACTCAGCACCGGGGAGCTGTTTTTT.

The chain has TRBV7-2 and TRBJ2-1; D is possibly TRBD1 (6 bases). Trimming stripped 8 bases from V and 0 bases from J, with 14 bases between. Germline V gene lookup returns CDR1 SGHTA and CDR2 FQGNSA. This CDR3 comprises 15 residues. The CDR3 coding sequence is TGTGCCAGCGGATTCGACAGGAGCTCCTACAATGAGCAGTTCTTC. This sequence encodes CASGFDRSSYNEQFF.

This chain uses TRBV19 with TRBJ2-5, with D possibly being TRBD1 (6 bases). Germline V gene sequence: CDR1 LNHDA, CDR2 SQIVND (reference sequence). The CDR3 consists of 14 residues. Deletions cut 3 bases from V and 1 base from J, with 9 bases between. The CDR3 coding sequence is TGTGCCAGTAGTATCTTGGGGGCCCAAGAGACCCAGTACTTC. This encodes CASSILGAQETQYF. Combining the CDR3 with reference TRBV19 and TRBJ2-5 gives the whole variable domain DGGITQSPKYLFRKEGQNVTLSCEQNLNHDAMYWYRQDPGQGLRLIYYSQIVNDFQKGDIAEGYSVSREKKESFPLTVTSAQKNPTAFYLCASSILGAQETQYFGPGTRLLVL.

V is TRBV3-1 (or the pseudogene TRBV3-2) and J is TRBJ2-5; TRBD1 is a possible D gene (5 bases). Looked up from germline, CDR1 is LGHDT and CDR2 is YNNKEL (reference sequence). The CDR3 totals 14 residues. Deletions cut 3 bases from V and 5 bases from J, with 13 bases between. The CDR3 DNA follows: TGTGCCAGCAGCCAGGGTGGCAGGGCGGAGACCCAGTACTTC. Its protein is CASSQGGRAETQYF.

The chain carries TRBV2 and TRBJ1-5, with a possible D match to TRBD1 (5 bases). This CDR3 region has 16 residues. V was shortened by 0 bases and J by 3 bases, with 12 bases between the two germline ends. Per germline, CDR1 SNHLY and CDR2 FYNNEI. CDR3 coding DNA: TGTGCCAGCAGTGAAGCCCCCGGGGGACCCAATCAGCCCCAGCATTTT. Translating it yields CASSEAPGGPNQPQHF.

The V call is TRBV6-5, the J call TRBJ2-7; 7 positions agree with TRBD2. CDR3 size: 15 residues. Germline V lookup: CDR1 MNHEY, CDR2 SVGAGI. V trimming: 6 bases; J trimming: 5 bases; junction bases outside the gene matches: 13. Written as DNA, the CDR3 is TGTGCCAGCAGCCCCCTTCTAGCGGTAGGGGACGAGCAGTACTTC. Translation: CASSPLLAVGDEQYF.

The V call is TRBV5-4, the J call TRBJ2-3; TRBD1 might be the D (6 bases). Germline loops: CDR1 SGHNT, CDR2 YYREEE (reference sequence). This CDR3 has 14 amino acids. Trimming pared 4 bases from V and 4 bases from J, leaving 13 bases between. The CDR3 is CASSARQAADTQYF. Written as DNA, the CDR3 is TGTGCCAGCAGCGCCAGACAGGCGGCAGATACGCAGTATTTT.

V usage is TRBV6-2 or TRBV6-3 and J usage is TRBJ1-5, with 9 bases aligning to TRBD1. The germline gives CDR1 MNHEY, CDR2 SVGEGT. V was pared by 5 bases and J by 6 bases, with 11 bases of the junction left unmatched. This CDR3 contains 16 residues. CDR3 sequence (DNA): TGTGCCAGCAGTACCGGACAGGGGATCTGGAGTCAGCCCCAGCATTTT. This codes for CASSTGQGIWSQPQHF.

The chain carries TRBV18 and TRBJ2-7, with a weak D call TRBD1 (6 bases). With 6 bases removed from V and 4 bases from J, the gap between germline ends came to 16 bases. CDR3 length equals 14 residues. Germline CDR1 reads KGHSH; CDR2 reads LQKENI. The DNA for the CDR3 is TGTGCCAGCTCCCAACTAAGGACAGAATACGAGCAGTACTTC. It is translated as CASSQLRTEYEQYF. Variable domain in full (rest from reference TRBV18 and TRBJ2-7): NAGVMQNPRHLVRRRGQEARLRCSPMKGHSHVYWYRQLPEEGLKFMVYLQKENIIDESGMPKERFSAEFPKEGPSILRIQQVVRGDSAAYFCASSQLRTEYEQYFGPGTRLTVT.

A single count supports this clone. The gene calls are TRBV19 and TRBJ2-3; 7 nucleotides align to TRBD2. CDR1 and CDR2 (germline): LNHDA, SQIVND (reference sequence). The CDR3 length is 15 residues. With 3 bases clipped from V and 4 bases from J, the junction kept 7 bases outside the gene matches. CDR3 protein: CASSIPLGRADTQYF. For the CDR3, the DNA is TGTGCCAGTAGTATCCCACTAGGGAGGGCAGATACGCAGTATTTT.

This chain links TRBV2 with TRBJ2-3; D is undetermined. The V and J ends lost 4 bases and 1 base respectively, with 9 bases between them. CDR1 is SNHLY, CDR2 FYNNEI, per germline. The CDR3 is 14 residues long. The DNA of the CDR3 is TGTGCCAGCAGTGCAAGCCCGGGCACAGATACGCAGTATTTT. Its translation: CASSASPGTDTQYF.

The V call is TRBV7-6, the J call TRBJ2-3; 8 bases align to TRBD2. This CDR3 comprises 19 residues. The V gene's germline CDR1 is SGHVS and CDR2 FNYEAQ. V gave up 5 bases and J gave up 0 bases; unmatched junction bases: 16. The CDR3: CASSRLVGGGTTSTDTQYF. In DNA, the CDR3 is TGTGCCAGCAGCCGCCTTGTTGGCGGGGGGACTACTAGCACAGATACGCAGTATTTT.